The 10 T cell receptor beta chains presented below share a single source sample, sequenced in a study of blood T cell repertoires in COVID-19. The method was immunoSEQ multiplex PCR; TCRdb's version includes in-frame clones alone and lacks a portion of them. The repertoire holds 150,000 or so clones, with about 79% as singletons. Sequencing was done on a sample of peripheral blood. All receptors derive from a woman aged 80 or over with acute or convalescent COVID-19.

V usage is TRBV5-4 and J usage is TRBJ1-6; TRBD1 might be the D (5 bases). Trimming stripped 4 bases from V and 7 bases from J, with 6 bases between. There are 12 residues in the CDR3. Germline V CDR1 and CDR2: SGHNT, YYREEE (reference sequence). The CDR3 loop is CASSDRNSPLHF. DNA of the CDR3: TGTGCCAGCAGCGACAGAAATTCACCCCTCCACTTT.

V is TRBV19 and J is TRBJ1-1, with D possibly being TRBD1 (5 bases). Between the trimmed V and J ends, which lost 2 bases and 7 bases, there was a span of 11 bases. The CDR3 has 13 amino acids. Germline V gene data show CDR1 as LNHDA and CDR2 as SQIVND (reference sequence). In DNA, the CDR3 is TGTGCCAGTAGTATATCGTCGGGGGGTGAAGCTTTCTTT. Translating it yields CASSISSGGEAFF.

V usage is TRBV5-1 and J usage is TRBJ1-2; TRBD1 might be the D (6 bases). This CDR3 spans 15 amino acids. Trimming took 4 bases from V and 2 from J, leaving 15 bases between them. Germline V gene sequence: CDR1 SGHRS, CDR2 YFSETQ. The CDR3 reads CASSIRGQINYGYTF. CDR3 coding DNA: TGCGCCAGCAGCATACGTGGACAGATAAACTATGGCTACACCTTC.

The CDR3 loop is CAWRGGIGELFF. CDR3 in DNA: TGTGCCTGGAGAGGGGGTATAGGGGAGCTGTTTTTT. This sequence joins TRBV30 and TRBJ2-2; weak D call: TRBD1 (6 bases). This CDR3 comprises 12 residues. Germline loops: CDR1 GTSNPN, CDR2 SVGIG (reference sequence). Deletions cut 3 bases from V and 8 bases from J, with 10 bases between.

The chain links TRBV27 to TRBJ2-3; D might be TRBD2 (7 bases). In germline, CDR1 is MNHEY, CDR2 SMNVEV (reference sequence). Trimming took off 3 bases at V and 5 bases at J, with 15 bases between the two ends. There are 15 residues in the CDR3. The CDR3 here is CASSFRRGRVDTQYF. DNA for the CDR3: TGTGCCAGCAGTTTTCGGCGGGGGCGGGTAGATACGCAGTATTTT.

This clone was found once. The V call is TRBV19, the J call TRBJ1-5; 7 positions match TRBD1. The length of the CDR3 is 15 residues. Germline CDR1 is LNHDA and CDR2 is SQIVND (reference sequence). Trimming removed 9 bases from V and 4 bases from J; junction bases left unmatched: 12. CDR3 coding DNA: TGTGCCAGCGCGCCTTTGACAGGGTCAAATCAGCCCCAGCATTTT. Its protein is CASAPLTGSNQPQHF. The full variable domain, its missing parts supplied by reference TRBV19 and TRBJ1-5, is DGGITQSPKYLFRKEGQNVTLSCEQNLNHDAMYWYRQDPGQGLRLIYYSQIVNDFQKGDIAEGYSVSREKKESFPLTVTSAQKNPTAFYLCASAPLTGSNQPQHFGDGTRLSIL.

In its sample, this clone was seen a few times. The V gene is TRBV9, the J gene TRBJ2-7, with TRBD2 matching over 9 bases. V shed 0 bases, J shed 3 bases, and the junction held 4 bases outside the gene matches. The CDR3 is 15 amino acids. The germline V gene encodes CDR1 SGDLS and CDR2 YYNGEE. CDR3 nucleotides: TGTGCCAGCAGCGTAGGAAGCGGGGGGTTCTACGAGCAGTACTTC. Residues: CASSVGSGGFYEQYF.

The CDR3: CASRPQGNTDTQYF. DNA for the CDR3: TGCGCCAGCAGACCTCAGGGGAACACAGATACGCAGTATTTT. V usage is TRBV4-1 and J usage is TRBJ2-3, with D perhaps TRBD1 (6 bases). The germline V gene has CDR1 MGHRA and CDR2 YSYEKL. With 6 bases removed from V and 2 bases from J, the gap between germline ends came to 12 bases. The CDR3 covers 14 residues.

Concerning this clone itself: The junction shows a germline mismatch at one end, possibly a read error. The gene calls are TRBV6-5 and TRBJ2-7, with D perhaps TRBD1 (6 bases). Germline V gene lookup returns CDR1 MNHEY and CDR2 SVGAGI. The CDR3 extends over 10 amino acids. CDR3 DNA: TGCGGGGCAGGGGACTACGAGCAGTACTTC. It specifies CGAGDYEQYF.

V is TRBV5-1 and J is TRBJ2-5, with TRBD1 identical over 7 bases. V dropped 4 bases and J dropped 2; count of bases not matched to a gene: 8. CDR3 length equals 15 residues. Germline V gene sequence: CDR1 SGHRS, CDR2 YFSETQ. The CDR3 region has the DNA TGCGCCAGCAGCGAGGCCTGGACAGGTCAAGAGACCCAGTACTTC. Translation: CASSEAWTGQETQYF.